The 10 T cell receptor beta chains in this list originate from one sample, sequenced in a study of post-analysis software for immune sequencing data (dated by TCRdb to 2015 to 2017). Results and caveats for the whole study, not just this receptor: Significantly higher frequencies in patients than in controls were found for roughly 5 TRBV segments, including TRBV5-6, TRBV5-1 and TRBV20-1.

Receptor libraries were prepared by PCR. The sequencer was an Illumina HiSeq 2500. Unique molecular identifiers were incorporated into TCR beta cDNA libraries to reduce PCR and sequencing biases. The raw public reads went through TCRdb reprocessing: fastp at Q25, MiXCR clone calling, in-frame beta chains kept. Under each unique CDR3 protein, matching rows form one entry showing the most common genes and DNA. For this sample the table gives about 430,000 distinct CDR3 sequences, of which approximately 38% were detected only once. Jointly, the top ten make up 7.6% of the sample. These receptors have no known antigen. The source material was blood. Receptors originate from a girl aged 2 to 10 with multiple sclerosis.

This clonotype was picked up a small number of times. This chain links TRBV9 with TRBJ2-5; unclear D gene. CDR3 size: 16 residues. Germline V gene lookup returns CDR1 SGDLS and CDR2 YYNGEE. Between the trimmed V and J ends, which lost 4 bases and 1 base, there was a span of 17 bases. The CDR3: CASSPSGFPPQETQYF. The CDR3 DNA follows: TGTGCCAGCAGCCCGTCCGGGTTTCCTCCCCAAGAGACCCAGTACTTC.

The V and J genes are TRBV5-1 and TRBJ1-5; D is unresolved. Germline CDR1 reads SGHRS; CDR2 reads YFSETQ. The CDR3 has 13 residues. Deletions cut 2 bases from V and 7 bases from J, with 10 bases between. CDR3 DNA: TGCGCCAGCAGCTTCGAGGGAGGACAGCCCCAGCATTTT. This gives the protein CASSFEGGQPQHF. The full variable domain, completed using reference TRBV5-1 and TRBJ1-5, is KAGVTQTPRYLIKTRGQQVTLSCSPISGHRSVSWYQQTPGQGLQFLFEYFSETQRNKGNFPGRFSGRQFSNSRSEMNVSTLELGDSALYLCASSFEGGQPQHFGDGTRLSIL.

The V gene is TRBV5-1, the J gene TRBJ2-1; 7 bases fit TRBD2. This CDR3 spans 16 amino acids. V was clipped by 0 bases and J by 0 bases; unmatched bases: 3. CDR1 and CDR2 (germline): SGHRS, YFSETQ. CDR3 sequence (DNA): TGCGCCAGCAGCTTGGACCGCGGGAGCTCCTACAATGAGCAGTTCTTC. Amino acids: CASSLDRGSSYNEQFF.

This clonotype has only a few counts. The chain combines TRBV12-3 or TRBV12-4 with TRBJ2-5; unclear D gene. The CDR3 covers 13 residues. The V gene lost 6 bases and the J gene lost 1 base, with 9 bases spanning the gap. The CDR3 nucleotides are TGTGCCAGCAGCCCCTACACCCAAGAGACCCAGTACTTC. Encoded protein: CASSPYTQETQYF.

The sample holds a few counts of this clonotype. The chain combines TRBV29-1 with TRBJ2-7; tentatively, D is TRBD1 or TRBD2 (5 bases each). In germline, CDR1 is SQVTM, CDR2 ANQGSEA. The CDR3 is 13 residues long. The V end lost 4 bases, the J end lost 2 bases, and 12 bases lay between the germline ends. The CDR3 sequence is CSVVGDLAYEQYF. The CDR3 nucleotides read TGCAGCGTTGTGGGGGACCTGGCCTACGAGCAGTACTTC.

V is TRBV27 and J is TRBJ2-1; D possibly corresponds to TRBD2 (6 bases). This CDR3 region has 13 residues. Germline V gives CDR1 MNHEY, CDR2 SMNVEV (reference sequence). The V end lost 0 bases, the J end lost 9 bases, and 9 bases lay between the germline ends. The CDR3 spells CASSLSLAGEQFF. The CDR3 DNA sequence: TGTGCCAGCAGTTTATCACTAGCCGGTGAGCAGTTCTTC.

This clonotype came up a few times. The chain employs TRBV29-1 and TRBJ2-1; the D gene is possibly TRBD1 (6 bases). Trimming stripped 2 bases from V and 7 bases from J, with 18 bases between. Germline-derived CDR1 and CDR2 are SQVTM and ANQGSEA. The CDR3 length is 15 residues. The CDR3 is CSVEKLGTYYNEQFF. In DNA, the CDR3 is TGCAGCGTTGAAAAATTGGGGACATACTATAATGAGCAGTTCTTC.

This clonotype was counted between two and nine times. V usage is TRBV20-1 and J usage is TRBJ2-1; D is unclear. Germline lookup yields CDR1 DFQATT and CDR2 SNEGSKA (reference sequence). The CDR3 is 14 amino acids. This CDR3 reads CSLGRSYSNNEQFF. In nucleotides, the CDR3 is TGCAGCCTCGGGCGGAGTTACTCAAACAATGAGCAGTTCTTC.

The V and J genes are TRBV7-9 and TRBJ2-1; D not resolved. This CDR3 comprises 11 residues. Trimming took 5 bases from V and 9 from J, leaving 8 bases between them. Germline lookup yields CDR1 SEHNR and CDR2 FQNEAQ (reference sequence). The CDR3 region has the DNA TGTGCCAGCAGCCCGGTACTTGAGCAGTTCTTC. The encoded protein is CASSPVLEQFF.

In its sample, this clonotype was seen a few times. The chain has TRBV11-2 and TRBJ1-4; D uncertain. This CDR3 contains 12 residues. Looked up from germline, CDR1 is SGHAT and CDR2 is FQNNGV. V lost 4 bases to trimming and J lost 6 bases, with 6 bases between them. CDR3 nucleotide sequence: TGTGCCAGCAGCTCGAACTATGAAAAACTGTTTTTT. It is translated as CASSSNYEKLFF.